The 16 T cell receptor delta chains below come from one sample, sequenced in a study of DNA immune sequencing with unique molecular identifiers. Primers for all 8 TRDV and 4 TRDJ genes amplified genomic DNA in 32-plex. Adapter PCR followed approximately 3 barcoding PCR cycles that attached a 12-nucleotide UMI. TCRdb called clones from the multiplex PCR reads again using CATT. The data show more than 2,000 delta-chain clones, roughly 14% seen once. The sequenced material came from gamma-delta T cells from PBMCs. These TCRs come from a human donor in good health.

In its sample, this clone was seen a few times. TCRdb's entry gives the protein of a much larger clone, which mismatches this DNA's translation at residue 3, likely from a read error; the protein reported here is translated from the DNA. This chain uses TRDV2 with TRDJ1, with 9 bases that match TRDD3. This CDR3 has 19 amino acids. CDR1 is GEAIGNYY and CDR2 is EKD in the germline V gene. CDR3 coding DNA: TGTGCCTCTGACCCAGTCCTTCTGGGGATACGCGGGAGCACCGATAAACTCATCTTT. This sequence encodes CASDPVLLGIRGSTDKLIF.

With regard to this clone: With a much larger clone just one base away, this may be a read error. This chain connects TRDV1 to TRDJ1; 9 bases align to TRDD2. The J gene comes from matching the DNA to germline here; TCRdb lacks it. CDR1 and CDR2 (germline): TSWWSYY, QGS. CDR3 length: 25 amino acids. The V and J ends lost 0 bases and 0 bases, in that order; junction bases with no gene match: 29. The CDR3 nucleotides read TGTGCTCTTGGGGAACTTTCTTCCTTCCTACCCTCACCGGGGATAATTGGGAGGTACACCGATAAACTCATCTTT. The encoded protein is CALGELSSFLPSPGIIGRYTDKLIF.

This clone was observed a few times. V and J are TRDV1 and TRDJ1, with 10 positions matching TRDD3. No J segment appears in TCRdb, so it was assigned here by matching the sequence to germline. CDR1 and CDR2 from the germline V gene are TSWWSYY and QGS. CDR3 size: 23 residues. With 2 bases clipped from V and 0 bases from J, the junction kept 24 bases outside the gene matches. The CDR3 DNA reads TGTGCTCTTGGGGAAAGACCCTACTGGGGGATCCGGAAAACGAACCCGTACACCGATAAACTCATCTTT. Amino acid sequence: CALGERPYWGIRKTNPYTDKLIF.

On this clone: This DNA's translation differs at residue 12 from TCRdb's protein, which comes from a much larger clone; a read error is likely, and the protein shown is translated from the DNA. The chain recombines TRDV2 with TRDJ1; perhaps TRDD3 as D (6 bases). The V gene's germline CDR1 is GEAIGNYY and CDR2 EKD. The length of the CDR3 is 15 residues. The CDR3 DNA reads as TGTGCCTGTGACACCTTGGGGATTAAAACCGATAACCTCATCTTT. Translating gives CACDTLGIKTDNLIF.

The J gene was recorded as TRDJ2; no V gene was called; TRDD3, the table's D call, lacks a check against the DNA. The CDR3 runs 19 residues. CDR3 nucleotides: TGTGCTCTGCATGTCCGCATATACGGGGGGATACAGGGGGCAGCACAACTCTTCTTT. This codes for CALHVRIYGGIQGAAQLFF.

By its share, this clone is medium-sized. The chain has TRDV2 and TRDJ1, with 8 bases aligning to TRDD3. The ends lost 0 bases at V and 0 bases at J; junction bases unmatched: 11. Looked up from germline, CDR1 is GEAIGNYY and CDR2 is EKD. The length of the CDR3 is 18 residues. The CDR3 DNA sequence: TGTGCCTGTGACACCGTGGAGGCGGGATACGGCTACACCGATAAACTCATCTTT. It yields the protein CACDTVEAGYGYTDKLIF.

This clone has more than one count but fewer than ten. The V call is TRDV2, the J call TRDJ1; TRDD3 matches at 12 bases. CDR3 length: 19 residues. Germline loops: CDR1 GEAIGNYY, CDR2 EKD. After removal of 0 bases from V and 0 bases from J, the junction contained 10 bases not matched to a gene. This chain's CDR3 is CACDTVPTGGYPYTDKLIF. The CDR3 DNA reads as TGTGCCTGTGACACCGTCCCTACTGGGGGATACCCGTACACCGATAAACTCATCTTT.

Only a few counts were recorded for this clone. A far larger clone lies a single base away; this is likely a read error. At the DNA level, this CDR3 is encoded by other sequences in the same sample as well. The V call is TRDV2, the J call TRDJ1; 8 nucleotides match TRDD3. J gave up 0 bases and V 9 bases, and 20 bases lay outside the gene matches. CDR1 and CDR2 (germline): GEAIGNYY, EKD. This CDR3 is 18 amino acids long. CDR3 nucleotides: TGTGCCGTTTTGGGACTGGTCCAGCTGGGGGAATACACCGATAAACTCATCTTT. Its translation: CAVLGLVQLGEYTDKLIF.

This clone was seen a handful of times. The genes are TRDV2 and TRDJ1; 10 positions agree with TRDD3. Per the germline V gene, CDR1 is GEAIGNYY and CDR2 is EKD. V shed 0 bases, J shed 0 bases, and the junction held 18 bases outside the gene matches. CDR3 length: 21 amino acids. This chain's CDR3 is CACDTVTDWGIATRYTDKLIF. CDR3 DNA: TGTGCCTGTGACACCGTGACGGACTGGGGGATTGCAACCCGGTACACCGATAAACTCATCTTT.

This clone has just a few counts. A far bigger clonotype differs at one base, so this is likely a read error. The gene calls are TRDV2 and TRDJ3, with no clear D. Germline V gives CDR1 GEAIGNYY, CDR2 EKD. Trimming shortened V by 2 bases and J by 8 bases, and 6 bases separated the two germline ends. CDR3 length: 13 amino acids. DNA of the CDR3: TGTGCCTGTGACAGGTTTAACACCCGACAGATGTTTTTC. Amino acid sequence: CACDRFNTRQMFF.

As for this clone: A single base is all that separates this from a far larger clone, so a read error is likely. This chain uses TRDV2 with TRDJ1; no clear D. Germline lookup yields CDR1 GEAIGNYY and CDR2 EKD. The CDR3 has 14 amino acids. The CDR3: CACNTVGTADKLIF. The CDR3, as DNA: TGTGCCTGTAACACCGTCGGTACAGCCGATAAACTCATCTTT.

As to this clone: The protein in TCRdb stems from a much larger clone and differs at residue 15 from this DNA's translation, likely a read error; here the protein is translated from the DNA. This sequence joins TRDV2 and TRDJ3, with 8 bases lining up with TRDD3. This CDR3 region has 19 residues. Germline V gene sequence: CDR1 GEAIGNYY, CDR2 EKD. DNA for the CDR3: TGTGCCTGTGATCGACTGGGGGGTGTCCGTTCCTGGGACACCCCACAGATGTTTTTC. Amino acids: CACDRLGGVRSWDTPQMFF.

The chain couples TRDV1 to TRDJ1; 12 bases map to TRDD3. TCRdb offers no J gene call, so here the DNA was matched to germline to obtain one. Germline CDR1 is TSWWSYY and CDR2 is QGS. The V and J ends lost 4 bases and 0 bases, in that order; junction bases with no gene match: 24. CDR3 length equals 23 residues. The CDR3 DNA follows: TGTGCTCTTGGGGCGGATGAATTACGTATCGAGACTGGGGGATACTCGGACACCGATAAACTCATCTTT. Its protein is CALGADELRIETGGYSDTDKLIF.

Notes on this clone: A far larger clone lies a single base away; this is likely a read error. In the same sample, other DNA sequences code for this CDR3. J is TRDJ1 and V is TRDV2; a weak D match, TRDD3 (6 bases). This CDR3 comprises 16 residues. V was clipped by 0 bases and J by 2 bases, with 15 bases between them. CDR1 is GEAIGNYY and CDR2 is EKD in the germline V gene. The CDR3 DNA reads TGTGCCTGTGACACCCTCGTACTAGGGGATACCGATAAACTCATCTTT. The encoded protein is CACDTLVLGDTDKLIF.

The gene calls are TRDV1 and TRDJ1, with D possibly being TRDD3 (5 bases). In the absence of a J gene in TCRdb, the DNA was matched to germline to assign it here. Germline loops: CDR1 TSWWSYY, CDR2 QGS. This CDR3 contains 21 residues. V shed 6 bases and J shed 0 bases, with 32 bases lying between them. CDR3 bases: TGTGCTCTTGGCAAAAATCGGGGGTTGGGGTACCCCATTGGGTACACCGATAAACTCATCTTT. Its translation: CALGKNRGLGYPIGYTDKLIF.

By share of the sample, this clone is large. Other DNA sequences in this specimen translate into the identical CDR3. The rearrangement uses TRDV2 and TRDJ1; TRDD3 matches 7 bases. CDR1 is GEAIGNYY, CDR2 EKD, per germline. The CDR3 sequence is 19 residues long. Losses at the gene ends were 1 base for V and 2 bases for J; bases not matched to a gene: 18. CDR3 sequence: CACDTVGVWGSSSTDKLIF. CDR3 DNA: TGTGCCTGTGACACGGTTGGAGTCTGGGGGTCCTCTAGTACCGATAAACTCATCTTT.